The rows below give T cell receptor beta chains drawn from one sample of a study of OX40 agonist ivuxolimab in advanced cancers. Repertoires were generated with immunoSEQ multiplex PCR, while TCRdb's copy carries only in-frame clones and drops some. The table includes around 76,000 clones, 94% detected once. The sequencing here drew on CD4+ or CD8+ T cells sorted from blood, taken in a trial of the OX40 agonist ivuxolimab. Receptor source: an adult with an advanced solid tumor such as melanoma, head and neck, liver or kidney cancer. The CDR3 runs from the conserved cysteine through the conserved F or W. The D gene is left open where the match is weak. Clone size appears in some rows only: once, few, many, or a class for an expanded clone.

CDR3 protein	CDR3 DNA	clone size	J gene	V gene	D gene
CASSTDSGLYEQYF	TGCGCCAGCAGCACGGACAGCGGACTGTACGAGCAGTACTTC	NA	TRBJ2-7	TRBV4-3	NA
CAPRGVRGRSYNEQFF	TGTGCCCCCCGGGGGGTCAGGGGGCGTTCCTACAATGAGCAGTTCTTC	NA	TRBJ2-1	TRBV21-1	NA
CASSVGQGTFYEQYF	TGTGCCAGTAGTGTTGGACAGGGAACGTTCTACGAGCAGTACTTC	NA	TRBJ2-7	TRBV19	TRBD1
CASSTSDRADTQYF	TGTGCCAGCAGTACCTCAGACAGGGCAGATACGCAGTATTTT	once	TRBJ2-3	TRBV6-6	TRBD1
CASSVSKGYRNNEQFF	TGTGCCAGTAGTGTCTCCAAGGGGTACCGTAACAATGAGCAGTTCTTC	NA	TRBJ2-1	TRBV19	NA
CASSQLSVQGGYTF	TGCGCCAGCAGCCAGTTATCCGTCCAGGGGGGCTACACCTTC	NA	TRBJ1-2	TRBV4-1	NA
CASSFQGLDTGELFF	TGTGCCAGCAGTTTTCAGGGTCTCGACACCGGGGAGCTGTTTTTT	NA	TRBJ2-2	TRBV28	NA
CASSDSREAFF	TGTGCCAGCAGTGACAGCCGAGAAGCTTTCTTT	NA	TRBJ1-1	TRBV6-5	NA
CASSATGDYVAEAFF	TGTGCCAGCAGCGCTACAGGGGACTATGTGGCTGAAGCTTTCTTT	NA	TRBJ1-1	TRBV13	TRBD1
CASSILEPYNEQFF	TGTGCCAGTAGTATCCTGGAACCTTACAATGAGCAGTTCTTC	NA	TRBJ2-1	TRBV19	NA
CASSLRGEGTEEFF	TGTGCCAGCAGCTTAAGGGGAGAAGGGACAGAGGAGTTCTTC	NA	TRBJ2-1	TRBV7-8	TRBD1
CASRGTQGAETSYEQYF	TGTGCCAGTAGGGGAACGCAGGGGGCTGAGACCTCCTACGAGCAGTACTTC	once	TRBJ2-7	TRBV19	TRBD1
CASSLAAEQYF	TGTGCCAGCAGCCTGGCCGCCGAGCAGTACTTC	NA	TRBJ2-7	TRBV7-2	NA
CASSFPSYEQYF	TGTGCCAGCAGTTTCCCTTCCTACGAGCAGTACTTC	NA	TRBJ2-7	TRBV6-5	NA
CASSDSARDTEAFF	TGTGCCAGCAGTGACTCTGCCAGGGACACTGAAGCTTTCTTT	NA	TRBJ1-1	TRBV6-4	NA
CASSRGGGQDEQYF	TGTGCCAGCTCTAGAGGAGGGGGACAGGACGAGCAGTACTTC	NA	TRBJ2-7	TRBV18	TRBD1
CASSIGYNTEAFF	TGTGCCAGTAGTATAGGATACAACACTGAAGCTTTCTTT	once	TRBJ1-1	TRBV19	NA
CASSPRTSVAYEQYF	TGTGCCAGCAGCCCTCGGACTAGCGTTGCCTACGAGCAGTACTTC	NA	TRBJ2-7	TRBV14	TRBD2
CASSIVGQGNTEAFF	TGTGCCAGTAGTATAGTCGGGCAGGGGAACACTGAAGCTTTCTTT	NA	TRBJ1-1	TRBV19	NA
CASSLGGFIEQYF	TGTGCCAGCAGCTTGGGAGGGTTTATTGAGCAGTACTTC	NA	TRBJ2-7	TRBV5-6	NA
CASSSPWSNYGYTF	TGTGCCAGCAGTTCCCCTTGGTCTAACTATGGCTACACCTTC	NA	TRBJ1-2	TRBV28	NA
CARAPGKGLSYGYTF	TGTGCCAGAGCGCCCGGGAAGGGATTGAGCTATGGCTACACCTTC	once	TRBJ1-2	TRBV2	NA
CASSQDPGRDTQYF	TGCGCCAGCAGCCAAGATCCCGGCAGAGATACGCAGTATTTT	once	TRBJ2-3	TRBV4-3	NA
CASSPGTSGYKQFF	TGTGCCAGCAGCCCTGGGACTAGCGGGTATAAGCAGTTCTTC	NA	TRBJ2-1	TRBV9	TRBD2
CASRLDRGQAFF	TGTGCCAGCAGACTGGACAGGGGGCAGGCTTTCTTT	NA	TRBJ1-1	TRBV5-4	TRBD1
CASSLGVLGYEQYF	TGTGCCAGCAGCTTAGGAGTGTTGGGCTACGAGCAGTACTTC	NA	TRBJ2-7	TRBV11-2	NA
CASSLAPRNEQFF	TGTGCCAGCAGCTTAGCTCCTAGGAATGAGCAGTTCTTC	NA	TRBJ2-1	TRBV11-2	NA
CASSYSPTQGTYEQYF	TGTGCCAGCAGTTACTCCCCAACACAGGGAACCTACGAGCAGTACTTC	NA	TRBJ2-7	TRBV6-5	NA